Shown below are 16 T cell receptor beta chains from a single sample sequenced in a study of cytomegalovirus exposure and HLA in healthy donors. The study ran its PCR with 60 Vbeta and 13 Jbeta primers. This table comes from immunoSEQ multiplex PCR, and its TCRdb copy is limited to in-frame clones, with some not included. The sample lists 200,000 or so clones; roughly 80% were seen once. What was sequenced was PBMCs. All receptors come from a man aged 25 to 45 in good health and CMV-seronegative.

The chain has TRBV13 and TRBJ2-7; 7 nucleotides align to TRBD2. Germline CDR1 and CDR2: PRHDT and FYEKMQ (reference sequence). The CDR3 consists of 14 residues. V gave up 2 bases and J gave up 2 bases; unmatched junction bases: 3. CDR3 bases: TGTGCCAGCAGCTTAAGCGGGGTCCCCTACGAGCAGTACTTC. Translated, it gives CASSLSGVPYEQYF.

V is TRBV7-9 and J is TRBJ2-7; D remains unclear. Germline V CDR1 and CDR2: SEHNR, FQNEAQ (reference sequence). With 1 base removed from V and 1 base from J, the gap between germline ends came to 8 bases. The CDR3 contains 14 residues. This CDR3 reads CASSLGRLSYEQYF. The CDR3 nucleotides read TGTGCCAGCAGCTTAGGCAGACTTTCCTACGAGCAGTACTTC.

This clone has only a few counts. The J gene is TRBJ2-1, the V gene TRBV2; 7 bases align to TRBD2. Germline trimming cut 4 bases from V and 10 bases from J; bases unmatched to any gene: 7. The germline V gene has CDR1 SNHLY and CDR2 FYNNEI. This CDR3 region has 13 residues. CDR3 sequence reads: CASSVEGRVEQFF. The DNA for the CDR3 is TGTGCCAGCAGTGTCGAAGGGAGGGTCGAGCAGTTCTTC.

The chain couples TRBV5-1 to TRBJ2-2; D not certain. Trimming shortened V by 5 bases and J by 1 base, and 12 bases separated the two germline ends. Germline loops: CDR1 SGHRS, CDR2 YFSETQ. The CDR3 has 15 amino acids. CDR3 amino acids: CASRPASGNTGELFF. CDR3 sequence (DNA): TGCGCCAGCAGACCCGCGTCAGGGAACACCGGGGAGCTGTTTTTT.

A single count supports this clone. This rearrangement joins TRBV6-1 to TRBJ1-5; tentatively, D is TRBD1 (6 bases). CDR1 and CDR2 from the germline V gene are MNHNS and SASEGT. The CDR3 contains 15 residues. V lost 4 bases and J lost 3, with 13 bases in between. For the CDR3, the DNA is TGTGCCAGCAGTGTTCCAGGGGTCAACAATCAGCCCCAGCATTTT. This encodes CASSVPGVNNQPQHF.

J is TRBJ2-5 and V is TRBV7-9; 10 nucleotides align to TRBD2. CDR1 and CDR2 from the germline V gene are SEHNR and FQNEAQ (reference sequence). With 7 bases clipped from V and 4 bases from J, the junction kept 9 bases outside the gene matches. The CDR3 consists of 15 residues. The CDR3, as DNA: TGTGCCAGCACAGCGGGTATAGCGGGAGGAGAGACCCAGTACTTC. Translated: CASTAGIAGGETQYF.

The CDR3 DNA sequence: TGTGCCAGCAGCTTGGTTCCGACACGGAACACCGGGGAGCTGTTTTTT. Translation: CASSLVPTRNTGELFF. The rearrangement joins TRBV5-6 to TRBJ2-2; no clear D. V lost 0 bases, J lost 1 base, and 10 bases lay in between. There are 16 residues in the CDR3. Germline values: CDR1 SGHDT, CDR2 YYEEEE. Drawing the rest from reference TRBV5-6 and TRBJ2-2, the complete variable domain is DAGVTQSPTHLIKTRGQQVTLRCSPKSGHDTVSWYQQALGQGPQFIFQYYEEEERQRGNFPDRFSGHQFPNYSSELNVNALLLGDSALYLCASSLVPTRNTGELFFGEGSRLTVL.

This clone showed up just a few times. A junction end diverges from the germline sequence, so it may reflect a read error. V and J are TRBV7-9 and TRBJ1-1; 7 bases match TRBD1. In germline, CDR1 is SEHNR, CDR2 FQNEAQ (reference sequence). The CDR3 spans 13 residues. CDR3: CSSGKRGRLEAFF. The CDR3 coding sequence is TGTTCCAGCGGAAAGAGGGGGCGGTTGGAAGCTTTCTTT.

The chain recombines TRBV7-2 with TRBJ2-5; 9 bases match TRBD1. Germline trimming cut 0 bases from V and 6 bases from J; bases unmatched to any gene: 5. There are 15 residues in the CDR3. The germline V gene encodes CDR1 SGHTA and CDR2 FQGNSA. Written as DNA, the CDR3 is TGTGCCAGCAGCTTAGCCGGGGACAGGGTTCAGACCCAGTACTTC. It specifies CASSLAGDRVQTQYF.

The chain links TRBV11-1 to TRBJ1-1, with D maybe TRBD1 (5 bases). Germline V gives CDR1 SGHAT, CDR2 FQDESV (reference sequence). This CDR3 region has 14 residues. The V end lost 5 bases, the J end lost 7 bases, and 17 bases lay between the germline ends. CDR3 nucleotides: TGTGCCAGCAGCGGAGGACCGGGGCGGGGTGAAGCTTTCTTT. Amino acids: CASSGGPGRGEAFF.

The chain has TRBV19 and TRBJ1-3; a possible D gene is TRBD1 (5 bases). The CDR3 contains 12 residues. V gave up 7 bases and J gave up 8 bases, with 12 bases separating them. CDR1 and CDR2 (germline): LNHDA, SQIVND (reference sequence). DNA for the CDR3: TGTGCCAGTAAGGGGCCCCGGGACACCATATATTTT. Translated, it gives CASKGPRDTIYF.

This chain joins TRBV6-5 and TRBJ2-7; 7 positions match TRBD2. Germline V lookup: CDR1 MNHEY, CDR2 SVGAGI. The CDR3 extends over 14 amino acids. The V segment lost 4 bases and the J segment 6 bases; nucleotides outside the gene matches: 9. CDR3 nucleotides: TGTGCCAGCAGTTGGAGGGAGGGAACAGGCGAGCAGTACTTC. Its protein is CASSWREGTGEQYF.

The chain recombines TRBV6-5 with TRBJ1-2, with TRBD1 matching over 7 bases. CDR3 length equals 16 residues. Germline V gene data show CDR1 as MNHEY and CDR2 as SVGAGI. With 2 bases clipped from V and 5 bases from J, the junction kept 11 bases outside the gene matches. CDR3 DNA: TGTGCCAGCAGTTACGACCTAGGAGGGGGCAAGTATGGCTACACCTTC. As protein: CASSYDLGGGKYGYTF.

This clone was recorded a few times. The V gene is TRBV19, the J gene TRBJ2-4; 7 nucleotides match TRBD1. CDR1 is LNHDA, CDR2 SQIVND, per germline (reference sequence). The CDR3 contains 17 residues. V trimming: 5 bases; J trimming: 0 bases; junction bases outside the gene matches: 10. In DNA form, the CDR3 reads TGTGCCAGTAGTCCCGAGACAGGGACGTTAGCCAAAAACATTCAGTACTTC. Protein sequence: CASSPETGTLAKNIQYF.

V gene TRBV4-3 combines with J gene TRBJ2-3; 8 bases are shared with TRBD2. V was pared by 0 bases and J by 3 bases, with 8 bases of the junction left unmatched. CDR1 is LGHNA, CDR2 YSLEER, per germline. The CDR3 extends over 17 amino acids. Written as DNA, the CDR3 is TGCGCCAGCAGCCAAGAAGGGATAGCGGGGTGGACAGATACGCAGTATTTT. Translating gives CASSQEGIAGWTDTQYF.

This clone has a single count. Other nucleotide sequences from this sample produce the same CDR3. The chain links TRBV19 to TRBJ2-7, with 12 nucleotides matching TRBD1. The CDR3 sequence is 15 residues long. CDR1 and CDR2 from the germline V gene are LNHDA and SQIVND (reference sequence). V trimming: 2 bases; J trimming: 2 bases; junction bases outside the gene matches: 1. In DNA, the CDR3 is TGTGCCAGTAGTATACGGGACAGGGGGCCCTACGAGCAGTACTTC. This gives the protein CASSIRDRGPYEQYF.